The 32 T cell receptor beta chains reported below all come from one sample, sequenced in a study of blood T cell repertoires in COVID-19. Using immunoSEQ multiplex PCR, the repertoire was profiled, and TCRdb retains in-frame clones only, with some absent. This repertoire shows hundreds of thousands of clones, about 90% found once; its top ten account for approximately 2%. The material sequenced was peripheral blood. The receptor set was obtained from a man aged 18 to 29 with active or convalescent COVID-19.

As concerns this clone: Other DNA sequences of this sample code for an identical CDR3. The chain joins TRBV18 to TRBJ1-1, with TRBD1 matching 8 bases. In germline, CDR1 is KGHSH, CDR2 LQKENI. The CDR3 spans 16 residues. V lost 6 bases and J lost 0; bases outside the gene matches: 9. The CDR3 DNA reads as TGTGCCAGCTCTCCCGGGACAGGAGTCATGAACACTGAAGCTTTCTTT. It translates to CASSPGTGVMNTEAFF. Drawing the rest from reference TRBV18 and TRBJ1-1, the complete variable domain is NAGVMQNPRHLVRRRGQEARLRCSPMKGHSHVYWYRQLPEEGLKFMVYLQKENIIDESGMPKERFSAEFPKEGPSILRIQQVVRGDSAAYFCASSPGTGVMNTEAFFGQGTRLTVV.

This chain links TRBV9 with TRBJ1-1; no clear D. Germline V CDR1 and CDR2: SGDLS, YYNGEE. Trimming shortened V by 4 bases and J by 1 base, and 11 bases separated the two germline ends. CDR3 length: 14 amino acids. The CDR3 spells CASSPQMRNTEAFF. CDR3 sequence (DNA): TGTGCCAGCAGCCCCCAAATGAGGAACACTGAAGCTTTCTTT.

The gene calls are TRBV25-1 and TRBJ1-6, with D tentatively TRBD1 (5 bases). The V end lost 6 bases, the J end lost 7 bases, and 13 bases lay between the germline ends. Germline V lookup: CDR1 MGHDK, CDR2 SYGVNS. The CDR3 extends over 14 amino acids. The CDR3 bases are TGTGCCAGCAGAGCCGGGACTGACAATTCACCCCTCCACTTT. Protein sequence: CASRAGTDNSPLHF.

The chain links TRBV19 to TRBJ1-1, with D possibly matching TRBD1 (6 bases). The length of the CDR3 is 14 residues. Trimming left V 7 bases short and J 0 bases short, with 12 bases between. CDR1 and CDR2 from the germline V gene are LNHDA and SQIVND (reference sequence). The CDR3 is CASTPQGVNTEAFF. In DNA form, the CDR3 reads TGTGCCAGTACCCCACAGGGAGTGAACACTGAAGCTTTCTTT.

The chain joins TRBV2 to TRBJ2-3; 12 bases line up with TRBD2. This CDR3 contains 15 residues. The germline gives CDR1 SNHLY, CDR2 FYNNEI. After removal of 7 bases from V and 4 bases from J, the junction contained 6 bases not matched to a gene. The CDR3 is CASIPLAGGPDTQYF. As DNA, the CDR3 is TGTGCCAGCATCCCCCTAGCGGGAGGGCCAGATACGCAGTATTTT.

This chain uses TRBV12-3 or TRBV12-4 with TRBJ2-5; D might be TRBD2 (5 bases). The CDR3 contains 13 residues. With 3 bases removed from V and 4 bases from J, the gap between germline ends came to 9 bases. CDR3 sequence reads: CASSFPGRETQYF. For the CDR3, the DNA is TGTGCCAGCAGTTTCCCGGGAAGAGAGACCCAGTACTTC.

This clone appeared a single time. The V call is TRBV9, the J call TRBJ2-7, with 11 bases lining up with TRBD1. This CDR3 has 14 residues. J lost 5 bases, V lost 4 bases, and 5 bases had no gene match. Germline values: CDR1 SGDLS, CDR2 YYNGEE. CDR3 nucleotide sequence: TGTGCCAGCAGCTGGACAGGGGGCCGCGACGAGCAGTACTTC. Protein sequence: CASSWTGGRDEQYF.

The CDR3 spells CASSLMGDQGEKLFF. The CDR3 DNA reads TGCGCCAGCAGCTTGATGGGAGACCAAGGCGAAAAACTGTTTTTT. The chain recombines TRBV5-1 with TRBJ1-4; D gene unclear. The CDR3 length is 15 residues. The germline V gene has CDR1 SGHRS and CDR2 YFSETQ. Trimming left V 1 base short and J 8 bases short, with 15 bases between.

The rearrangement joins TRBV2 to TRBJ2-5; tentatively, D is TRBD2 (6 bases). The CDR3 runs to 14 residues. The germline gives CDR1 SNHLY, CDR2 FYNNEI. The V end lost 1 base, the J end lost 3 bases, and 9 bases lay between the germline ends. The CDR3 coding sequence is TGTGCCAGCAGTGAAGAGTGGGGGGAAGAGACCCAGTACTTC. This gives the protein CASSEEWGEETQYF.

V usage is TRBV2 and J usage is TRBJ2-3, with a possible D match to TRBD2 (5 bases). Trimming removed 4 bases from V and 4 bases from J, with 15 bases in between. Germline values: CDR1 SNHLY, CDR2 FYNNEI. The CDR3 is 15 amino acids. CDR3 coding DNA: TGTGCCAGCAGTGCTGGAGGACTGGTTCCAGATACGCAGTATTTT. Translated, it gives CASSAGGLVPDTQYF.

The V call is TRBV11-2, the J call TRBJ2-1; weak D call: TRBD2 (5 bases). This CDR3 is 14 amino acids long. Germline values: CDR1 SGHAT, CDR2 FQNNGV. Trimming took 3 bases from V and 2 from J, leaving 8 bases between them. As DNA, the CDR3 is TGTGCCAGCAGCTTGTCCGGGGCCTACAATGAGCAGTTCTTC. Translated: CASSLSGAYNEQFF.

The chain carries TRBV14 and TRBJ1-2; D is uncertain. The CDR3 extends over 13 amino acids. V lost 2 bases to trimming and J lost 3 bases, with 7 bases between them. Germline V lookup: CDR1 SGHDN, CDR2 FVKESK. The CDR3 spells CASSQSGYYGYTF. CDR3 bases: TGTGCCAGCAGCCAATCAGGTTACTATGGCTACACCTTC.

The chain uses TRBV28 and TRBJ1-1; D perhaps matches TRBD1 (6 bases). Trimming stripped 5 bases from V and 8 bases from J, with 18 bases between. This CDR3 has 14 amino acids. Germline V gene lookup returns CDR1 MDHEN and CDR2 SYDVKM. CDR3 sequence reads: CASSPRGSVLEAFF. The DNA of the CDR3 is TGTGCCAGCAGTCCCAGGGGATCTGTCCTCGAAGCTTTCTTT.

The rearrangement uses TRBV2 and TRBJ1-3; a weak D match, TRBD1 (5 bases). Germline V gene sequence: CDR1 SNHLY, CDR2 FYNNEI. Deletions cut 6 bases from V and 2 bases from J, with 11 bases between. The CDR3 has 14 amino acids. CDR3 sequence reads: CASSEQGTGNTIYF. The CDR3 coding sequence is TGTGCCAGCAGCGAGCAGGGAACTGGAAACACCATATATTTT.

The genes are TRBV19 and TRBJ1-1, with D perhaps matching TRBD1 (6 bases). V was pared by 8 bases and J by 3 bases, with 13 bases between. The CDR3 has 13 residues. CDR1 and CDR2 (germline): LNHDA, SQIVND (reference sequence). The CDR3 DNA reads TGTGCCAGTGAGAGGGGGGGCTACACTGAAGCTTTCTTT. Its protein product is CASERGGYTEAFF. The complete variable domain, with remaining parts taken from reference TRBV19 and TRBJ1-1, reads DGGITQSPKYLFRKEGQNVTLSCEQNLNHDAMYWYRQDPGQGLRLIYYSQIVNDFQKGDIAEGYSVSREKKESFPLTVTSAQKNPTAFYLCASERGGYTEAFFGQGTRLTVV.

J is TRBJ1-3 and V is TRBV9, with 9 bases aligning to TRBD1. Trimming cost V 3 bases and J 6 bases; bases outside gene matches: 4. Germline lookup yields CDR1 SGDLS and CDR2 YYNGEE. This CDR3 contains 14 residues. The CDR3 protein is CASSAGQGQNTIYF. For the CDR3, the DNA is TGTGCCAGCAGCGCCGGACAGGGGCAAAACACCATATATTTT.

This sequence joins TRBV9 and TRBJ1-2; 8 bases are shared with TRBD1. The CDR3 has 14 amino acids. Germline V gene lookup returns CDR1 SGDLS and CDR2 YYNGEE. V gave up 3 bases and J gave up 13 bases; unmatched junction bases: 14. CDR3 region: CASSAGTGNAVCTF. The CDR3 bases are TGTGCCAGCAGCGCGGGGACAGGCAATGCAGTGTGCACCTTC.

The J gene is TRBJ1-2, the V gene TRBV27; a possible D gene is TRBD1 (6 bases). CDR1 and CDR2 (germline): MNHEY, SMNVEV (reference sequence). The ends were cut back, 10 bases at V and 8 bases at J, with 23 bases in the middle. The CDR3 consists of 14 residues. The CDR3: CATKIQGPSRGYTF. The CDR3 nucleotides are TGTGCCACCAAAATACAGGGCCCATCGAGGGGCTACACCTTC.

The V and J genes are TRBV19 and TRBJ2-7, with 9 positions matching TRBD1. Trimming removed 9 bases from V and 0 bases from J; junction bases left unmatched: 3. The CDR3 is made up of 13 amino acids. Germline V gene lookup returns CDR1 LNHDA and CDR2 SQIVND (reference sequence). The CDR3 reads CASGTGFSYEQYF. The CDR3 nucleotides read TGTGCCAGCGGGACAGGGTTCTCCTACGAGCAGTACTTC.

The chain joins TRBV19 to TRBJ2-7; 10 positions agree with TRBD2. The CDR3 contains 16 residues. Germline CDR1 LNHDA, CDR2 SQIVND (reference sequence). Trimming took 5 bases from V and 0 from J; bases not matched to a gene: 7. CDR3 sequence (DNA): TGTGCCAGTAGTCCTTTCACTAGCGGGGACTCCTACGAGCAGTACTTC. It specifies CASSPFTSGDSYEQYF. Filled out from reference TRBV19 and TRBJ2-7, the complete variable domain reads DGGITQSPKYLFRKEGQNVTLSCEQNLNHDAMYWYRQDPGQGLRLIYYSQIVNDFQKGDIAEGYSVSREKKESFPLTVTSAQKNPTAFYLCASSPFTSGDSYEQYFGPGTRLTVT.

The chain couples TRBV19 to TRBJ2-1; 7 bases agree with TRBD1. The V segment lost 4 bases and the J segment 5 bases; nucleotides outside the gene matches: 8. CDR3 size: 15 residues. CDR1 and CDR2 from the germline V gene are LNHDA and SQIVND (reference sequence). CDR3 protein: CASSRIGTADNEQFF. The CDR3 bases are TGTGCCAGTAGTAGGATCGGGACAGCCGACAATGAGCAGTTCTTC.

The chain uses TRBV11-2 and TRBJ2-2; TRBD2 agrees at 9 bases. V dropped 1 base and J dropped 2; count of bases not matched to a gene: 2. The germline CDR1 and CDR2 sequences are SGHAT and FQNNGV. This CDR3 has 16 amino acids. CDR3 in amino acids: CASSLVAGVNTGELFF. The CDR3 DNA is TGTGCCAGCAGCTTAGTAGCGGGGGTTAACACCGGGGAGCTGTTTTTT.

V is TRBV11-3 and J is TRBJ1-1, with D unresolved. Trimming removed 0 bases from V and 8 bases from J, with 10 bases in between. Germline CDR1 SGHNT, CDR2 YENEEA. The CDR3 runs to 13 residues. CDR3 bases: TGTGCCAGCAGCTTAGATCGGAGCACAGAAGCTTTCTTT. Its translation is CASSLDRSTEAFF.

The V gene is TRBV2, the J gene TRBJ1-6, with 8 nucleotides matching TRBD1. Per the germline V gene, CDR1 is SNHLY and CDR2 is FYNNEI. CDR3 length: 18 amino acids. Trimming took 2 bases from V and 6 from J; bases not matched to a gene: 12. The CDR3 DNA reads TGTGCCAGCAGTGAATTAGGGACAGGCGAATGGGGTAATTCACCCCTCCACTTT. Its translation: CASSELGTGEWGNSPLHF. The whole variable domain, filled in from reference TRBV2 and TRBJ1-6, reads EPEVTQTPSHQVTQMGQEVILRCVPISNHLYFYWYRQILGQKVEFLVSFYNNEISEKSEIFDDQFSVERPDGSNFTLKIRSTKLEDSAMYFCASSELGTGEWGNSPLHFGNGTRLTVT.

V gene TRBV27 combines with J gene TRBJ2-7; no reliable D call. Per the germline V gene, CDR1 is MNHEY and CDR2 is SMNVEV (reference sequence). With 3 bases removed from V and 2 bases from J, the gap between germline ends came to 11 bases. This CDR3 contains 14 residues. The CDR3 DNA sequence: TGTGCCAGCAGTTTCGCGGTCGGAACCTACGAGCAGTACTTC. It codes for CASSFAVGTYEQYF.

This chain uses TRBV4-1 with TRBJ2-5, with unresolved D. The CDR3 runs 14 residues. V gave up 0 bases and J gave up 2 bases, with 7 bases separating them. Germline V gene lookup returns CDR1 MGHRA and CDR2 YSYEKL. CDR3 bases: TGCGCCAGCAGCCAAGATATGGAGCAAGAGACCCAGTACTTC. It encodes CASSQDMEQETQYF.

The chain recombines TRBV6-2 or TRBV6-3 with TRBJ1-5; a possible D gene is TRBD1 (6 bases). The ends were cut back, 4 bases at V and 3 bases at J, with 13 bases in the middle. Per germline, CDR1 MNHEY and CDR2 SVGEGT. The CDR3 totals 15 residues. The CDR3 spells CASSSARGNNQPQHF. CDR3 nucleotide sequence: TGTGCCAGCAGTTCGGCCAGGGGTAACAATCAGCCCCAGCATTTT.

The chain is built from TRBV5-1 and TRBJ2-5; a possible D gene is TRBD1 (5 bases). Germline values: CDR1 SGHRS, CDR2 YFSETQ. The CDR3 is 15 amino acids. V shed 4 bases and J shed 2 bases, with 15 bases lying between them. The CDR3 protein is CASSRNQGLQETQYF. The DNA for the CDR3 is TGCGCCAGCAGCCGAAACCAGGGTCTTCAAGAGACCCAGTACTTC.

V usage is TRBV11-2 and J usage is TRBJ2-7; unclear D gene. Germline CDR1 reads SGHAT; CDR2 reads FQNNGV. The V end was cut by 5 bases, the J end by 6 bases, with 14 bases between. The CDR3 runs 13 residues. The chain's CDR3 is CASSPTTTGEQYF. In DNA, the CDR3 is TGTGCCAGCAGCCCCACCACTACGGGCGAGCAGTACTTC.

This rearrangement joins TRBV2 to TRBJ2-5; 8 bases are shared with TRBD1. Germline V gene data show CDR1 as SNHLY and CDR2 as FYNNEI. With 7 bases clipped from V and 5 bases from J, the junction kept 3 bases outside the gene matches. The CDR3 is 12 residues long. The CDR3 here is CASTGGGETQYF. The DNA for the CDR3 is TGTGCCAGCACAGGGGGCGGGGAGACCCAGTACTTC. The full variable domain, its missing parts supplied by reference TRBV2 and TRBJ2-5, is EPEVTQTPSHQVTQMGQEVILRCVPISNHLYFYWYRQILGQKVEFLVSFYNNEISEKSEIFDDQFSVERPDGSNFTLKIRSTKLEDSAMYFCASTGGGETQYFGPGTRLLVL.

This clone was observed a single time. The J gene is TRBJ1-1, the V gene TRBV21-1; TRBD1, the table's D call, was not compared with the DNA. TRBV21-1 is a listed pseudogene. The CDR3 is made up of 15 amino acids. The CDR3 loop reads CASSRDRVGNTEAFF. As DNA, the CDR3 is TGTGCCAGCAGCAGGGACAGGGTCGGAAACACTGAAGCTTTCTTT.

The V and J genes are TRBV9 and TRBJ2-5; D perhaps matches TRBD2 (7 bases). The germline V and J ends were trimmed by 3 bases and 5 bases, with 20 bases remaining between them. Germline assignment: CDR1 SGDLS and CDR2 YYNGEE. The CDR3 sequence is 16 residues long. The CDR3 DNA sequence: TGTGCCAGCAGCGCCGACCCCGGCGGGGGCACGGAGACCCAGTACTTC. Its translation: CASSADPGGGTETQYF.